This T cell receptor beta chain came from a study of blood T cell repertoires in COVID-19. As for the study in general: Some COVID-19 samples were acute and others convalescent; all came from the United States, Italy and Spain. T cells, B-cell-depleted T cells, or PBMCs supplied cDNA or gDNA.

The authors' processing: How many nucleated cells were present was estimated from reference gene primer amplification. Measured with immunoSEQ multiplex PCR; TCRdb has only the in-frame clones, and not every one. That table gives V, J and clone size, and the DNA gave D and trimming. The profile covers a few hundred thousand clones, with roughly 90% appearing a single time and 3.5% to 4% taken by the ten largest. Comment on this clone: Different DNA sequences within this sample yield the same CDR3.

CDR1 and CDR2 from the germline V gene are SNHLY and FYNNEI. The V and J ends lost 7 bases and 3 bases, in that order; junction bases with no gene match: 6. CDR3 length: 13 residues. The TCR originated in a woman in her 50s with active or convalescent COVID-19. This chain joins TRBV2 and TRBJ2-7; 7 bases are a match to TRBD1. Sequencing used peripheral blood. In DNA, the CDR3 is TGTGCCAGCACCAGGGACAGAAGCTACGAGCAGTACTTC. Its translation: CASTRDRSYEQYF.